The present entry profiles one T cell receptor beta chain with its context. The CDR3 runs to 12 residues. The V gene's germline CDR1 is SGHDT and CDR2 YYEEEE. The V end lost 4 bases, the J end lost 8 bases, and 12 bases lay between the germline ends. Per the study methods: Estimation of nucleated cell counts relied on the amplification of reference gene primers. The method was immunoSEQ multiplex PCR; TCRdb's version includes in-frame clones alone and lacks a portion of them. Clonal size and the V and J genes are those of that table, whereas D and trimming came from the DNA. This sample has some 87,000 clones; around 80% occur once, and the top ten carry roughly 8.6%. This record comes from a study of blood T cell repertoires in COVID-19. Study-wide context: Sources were T cells, B-cell-depleted T cells, or PBMCs; the material itself was cDNA or gDNA.

Input material: peripheral blood. The rearrangement joins TRBV5-6 to TRBJ1-2; a weak D match, TRBD1 (6 bases). The sequence derives from a man aged 50 to 60 who had recovered from COVID-19. CDR3 protein: CASSRNRAGYTF. The CDR3 coding sequence is TGTGCCAGCAGCCGGAACAGGGCCGGCTACACCTTC.